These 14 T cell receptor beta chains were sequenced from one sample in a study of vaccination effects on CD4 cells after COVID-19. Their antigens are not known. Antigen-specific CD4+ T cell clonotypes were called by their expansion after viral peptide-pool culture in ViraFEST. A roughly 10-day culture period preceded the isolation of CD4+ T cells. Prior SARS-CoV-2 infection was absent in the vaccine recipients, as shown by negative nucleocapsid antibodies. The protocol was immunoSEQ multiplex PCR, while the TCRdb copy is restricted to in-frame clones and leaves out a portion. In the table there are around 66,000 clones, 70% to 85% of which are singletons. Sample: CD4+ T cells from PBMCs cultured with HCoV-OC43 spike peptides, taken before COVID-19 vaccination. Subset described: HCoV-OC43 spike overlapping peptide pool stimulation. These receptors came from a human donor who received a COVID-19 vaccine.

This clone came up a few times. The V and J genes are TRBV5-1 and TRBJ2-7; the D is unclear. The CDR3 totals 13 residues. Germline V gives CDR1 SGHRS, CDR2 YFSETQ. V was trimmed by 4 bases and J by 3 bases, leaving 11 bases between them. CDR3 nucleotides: TGCGCCAGCAGCCCCGGGCAGCTCTACGAGCAGTACGTC. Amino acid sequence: CASSPGQLYEQYV.

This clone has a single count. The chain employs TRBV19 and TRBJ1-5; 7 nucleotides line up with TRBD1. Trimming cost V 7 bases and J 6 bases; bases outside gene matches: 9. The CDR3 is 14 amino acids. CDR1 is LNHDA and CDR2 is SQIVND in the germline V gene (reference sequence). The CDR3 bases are TGTGCCAGTACCCAAGTAACAGGGGTTCAGCCCCAGCATTTT. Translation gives CASTQVTGVQPQHF.

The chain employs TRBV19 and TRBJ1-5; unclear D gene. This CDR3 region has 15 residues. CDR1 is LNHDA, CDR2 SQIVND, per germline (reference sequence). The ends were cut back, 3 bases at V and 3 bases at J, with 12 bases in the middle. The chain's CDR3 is CASSIQYRSNQPQHF. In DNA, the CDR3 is TGTGCCAGTAGTATCCAATACCGTTCCAATCAGCCCCAGCATTTT.

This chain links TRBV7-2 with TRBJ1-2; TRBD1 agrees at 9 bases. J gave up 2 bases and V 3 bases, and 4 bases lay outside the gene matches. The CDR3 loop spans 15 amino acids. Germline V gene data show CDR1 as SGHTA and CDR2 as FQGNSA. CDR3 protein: CASSFPGTGNYGYTF. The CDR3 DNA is TGTGCCAGCAGCTTCCCCGGGACAGGGAACTATGGCTACACCTTC.

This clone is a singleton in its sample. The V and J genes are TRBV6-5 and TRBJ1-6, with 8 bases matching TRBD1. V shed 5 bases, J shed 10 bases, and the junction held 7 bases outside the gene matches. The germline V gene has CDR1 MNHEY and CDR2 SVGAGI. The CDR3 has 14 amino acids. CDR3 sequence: CASSLDRVGSPLHF. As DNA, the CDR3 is TGTGCCAGCAGTCTGGACAGGGTGGGGTCACCCCTCCACTTT.

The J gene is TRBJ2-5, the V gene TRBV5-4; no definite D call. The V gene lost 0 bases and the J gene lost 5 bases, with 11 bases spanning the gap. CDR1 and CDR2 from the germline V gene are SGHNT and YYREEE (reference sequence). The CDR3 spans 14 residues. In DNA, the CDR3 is TGTGCCAGCAGCTTGGAGCCCATCGGGGAGACCCAGTACTTC. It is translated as CASSLEPIGETQYF.

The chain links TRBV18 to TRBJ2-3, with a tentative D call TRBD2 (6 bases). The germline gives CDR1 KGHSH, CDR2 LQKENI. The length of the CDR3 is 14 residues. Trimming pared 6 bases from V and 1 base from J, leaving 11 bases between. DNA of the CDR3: TGTGCCAGCTCCGAGACTAGGGGCACAGATACGCAGTATTTT. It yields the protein CASSETRGTDTQYF.

The CDR3 region has the DNA TGCGCCAGCAGCTTGGGACAGGGCCAAGAGACCCAGTACTTC. Its translation is CASSLGQGQETQYF. The chain carries TRBV5-1 and TRBJ2-5, with 7 nucleotides matching TRBD1. Germline V gene data show CDR1 as SGHRS and CDR2 as YFSETQ. The CDR3 has 14 residues. V lost 0 bases to trimming and J lost 1 base; unmatched junction nucleotides: 0.

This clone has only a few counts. This chain's CDR3 is CASSLIINSGELFF. The CDR3 nucleotides read TGTGCCAGCAGCTTAATAATTAATTCCGGGGAGCTGTTTTTT. This rearrangement joins TRBV7-6 to TRBJ2-2; unclear D gene. From germline, CDR1 is SGHVS and CDR2 FNYEAQ. V lost 2 bases and J lost 6, with 10 bases in between. This CDR3 region has 14 residues.

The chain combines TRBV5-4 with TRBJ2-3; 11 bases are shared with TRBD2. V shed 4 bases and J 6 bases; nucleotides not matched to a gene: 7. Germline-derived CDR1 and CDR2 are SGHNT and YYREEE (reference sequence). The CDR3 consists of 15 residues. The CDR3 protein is CASSTSSGGPDTQYF. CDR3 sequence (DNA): TGTGCCAGCAGCACCTCTAGCGGGGGGCCTGATACGCAGTATTTT.

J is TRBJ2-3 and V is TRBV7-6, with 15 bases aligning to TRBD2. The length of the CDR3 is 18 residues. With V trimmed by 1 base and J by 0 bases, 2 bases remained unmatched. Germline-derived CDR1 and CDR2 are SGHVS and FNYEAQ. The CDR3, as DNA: TGTGCCAGCAGCTTAGGGACTAGCGGGGGGGAGAGCACAGATACGCAGTATTTT. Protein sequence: CASSLGTSGGESTDTQYF.

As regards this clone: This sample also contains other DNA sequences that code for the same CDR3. The CDR3 DNA sequence: TGTGCCAGCAGACGGGACACCTCCTACGAGCAGTACGTC. This encodes CASRRDTSYEQYV. The gene calls are TRBV2 and TRBJ2-7; D perhaps matches TRBD1 (6 bases). Trimming cost V 6 bases and J 0 bases, with 9 bases left between them. The CDR3 length is 13 residues. Germline loops: CDR1 SNHLY, CDR2 FYNNEI.

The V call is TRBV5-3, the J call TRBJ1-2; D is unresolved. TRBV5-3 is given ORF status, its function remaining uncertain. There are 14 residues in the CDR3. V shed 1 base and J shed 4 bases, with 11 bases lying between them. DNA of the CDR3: TGTGCCAGAAGCTTGTTCCCACACCTCTATGGCTACACCTTC. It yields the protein CARSLFPHLYGYTF.

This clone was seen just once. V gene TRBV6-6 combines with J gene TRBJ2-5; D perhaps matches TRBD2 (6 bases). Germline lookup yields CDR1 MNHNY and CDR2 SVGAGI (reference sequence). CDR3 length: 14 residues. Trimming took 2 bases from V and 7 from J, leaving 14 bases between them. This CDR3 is CASSYTGTGGTQYF. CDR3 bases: TGTGCCAGCAGTTACACCGGGACTGGAGGGACCCAGTACTTC.